The source of this T cell receptor beta chain is a study of blood T cell repertoires in COVID-19. Overall study: PBMCs, B-cell-depleted T cells, or T cells were the source of the cDNA or gDNA that made up the material.

Per germline, CDR1 GTSNPN and CDR2 SVGIG (reference sequence). V was shortened by 8 bases and J by 6 bases, with 16 bases between the two germline ends. The CDR3 has 13 amino acids. This clone was counted a single time. Libraries were prepared by immunoSEQ multiplex PCR; TCRdb keeps only in-frame clonotypes and omits some of them. The sample shows over 250,000 clones, roughly nine tenths of them seen only once. This chain uses TRBV30 with TRBJ1-4; a possible D gene is TRBD1 (5 bases). The sequence derives from a woman aged 60 to 75 who had recovered from COVID-19. The sequencing input was PBMCs or T cells enriched from blood (not recorded which). As DNA, the CDR3 is TGTGCCGGAGGGGTCGTCGAGTATGAAAAACTGTTTTTT. Translating gives CAGGVVEYEKLFF.